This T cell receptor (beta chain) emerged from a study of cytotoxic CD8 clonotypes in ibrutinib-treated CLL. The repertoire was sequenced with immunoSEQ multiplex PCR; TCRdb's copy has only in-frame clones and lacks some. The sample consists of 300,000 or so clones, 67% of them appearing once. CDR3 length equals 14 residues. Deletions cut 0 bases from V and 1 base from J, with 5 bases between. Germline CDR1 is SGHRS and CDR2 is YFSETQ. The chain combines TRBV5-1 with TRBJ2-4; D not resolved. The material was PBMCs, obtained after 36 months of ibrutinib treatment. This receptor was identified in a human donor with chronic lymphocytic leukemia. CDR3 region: CASSLAGAKNIQYF. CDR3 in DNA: TGCGCCAGCAGCTTGGCTGGGGCCAAAAACATTCAGTACTTC.